This T cell receptor beta chain originates from a study of control samples from healthy donors and cancer patients. The assay was immunoSEQ multiplex PCR, and TCRdb's table has in-frame clones only and misses some. This sample has about 130,000 clones; 92% occur once, and the top ten carry 0.55% to 0.6%. The clonotype was recovered from an elderly man with head and neck cancer. Sequencing was done on a sample of PBMCs.

In nucleotides, the CDR3 is TGCGCCAGCAGCTTGACGGCCAGTCGGGGCCACGAGCAGTACTTC. Its translation is CASSLTASRGHEQYF. The V gene is TRBV5-1, the J gene TRBJ2-7, with D possibly being TRBD1 or TRBD2 (5 bases each). CDR3 length: 15 residues. CDR1 SGHRS and CDR2 YFSETQ come from the germline V gene. V was trimmed by 1 base and J by 5 bases, leaving 16 bases between them.